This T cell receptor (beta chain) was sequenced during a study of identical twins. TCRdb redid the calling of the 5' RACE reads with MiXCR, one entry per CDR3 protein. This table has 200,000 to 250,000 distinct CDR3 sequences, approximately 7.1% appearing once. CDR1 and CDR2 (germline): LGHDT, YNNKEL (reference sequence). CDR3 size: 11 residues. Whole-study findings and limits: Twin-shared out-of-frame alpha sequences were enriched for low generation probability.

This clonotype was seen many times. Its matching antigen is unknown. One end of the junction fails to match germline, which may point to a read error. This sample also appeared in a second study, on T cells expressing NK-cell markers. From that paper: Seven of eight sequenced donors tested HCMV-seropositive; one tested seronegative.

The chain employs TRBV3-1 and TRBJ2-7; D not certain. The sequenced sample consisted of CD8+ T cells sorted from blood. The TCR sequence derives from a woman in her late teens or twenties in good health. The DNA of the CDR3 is TGTGCCAGCAGCAAAGAGGTGGAGCAGTACTTC. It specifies CASSKEVEQYF.